The rows below give T cell receptor beta chains drawn from one sample of a study of T cells after yellow fever vaccination. TCRdb re-called the 5' RACE reads with MiXCR, one entry per CDR3 protein. Of roughly 330,000 distinct CDR3 sequences listed, 3% to 4.5% were seen once; the top ten hold 20% to 25%. This specimen consisted of PBMCs, obtained 5 days after the yellow fever booster vaccination. These receptors all come from a man aged 18 to 29 who received the YFV17D yellow fever vaccine. The CDR3 runs from the conserved cysteine through the conserved F or W. A D gene is named only where the DNA matches it firmly. Clone size is given for some rows only: seen once, a few or many times, or a class if the clone is expanded.

abundance: many
v_gene: TRBV6-5
j_gene: TRBJ2-5
d_gene: -
CDR3aa: CASSSRVFQETQYF
CDR3nt: TGTGCCAGCAGTTCCAGGGTGTTCCAAGAGACCCAGTACTTC

abundance: many
v_gene: TRBV5-1
j_gene: TRBJ2-3
d_gene: TRBD2
CDR3aa: CASSLALAGGGTDTQYF
CDR3nt: TGCGCCAGCAGCTTGGCGCTAGCGGGGGGGGGCACAGATACGCAGTATTTT

abundance: few
v_gene: TRBV7-3
j_gene: TRBJ2-5
d_gene: TRBD2
CDR3aa: CASSPEGRVETQYF
CDR3nt: TGTGCCAGCAGCCCCGAGGGGAGGGTGGAGACCCAGTACTTC

abundance: -
v_gene: TRBV9
j_gene: TRBJ1-2
d_gene: TRBD1
CDR3aa: CASSETSGTGYGYTF
CDR3nt: TGTGCCAGCAGCGAGACGTCCGGGACAGGCTATGGCTACACCTTC

abundance: -
v_gene: TRBV28
j_gene: TRBJ1-5
d_gene: -
CDR3aa: CASSSQGYQPQHF
CDR3nt: TGTGCCAGCAGTTCCCAGGGATACCAGCCCCAGCATTTT

abundance: -
v_gene: TRBV7-6
j_gene: TRBJ2-2
d_gene: -
CDR3aa: CASSQGVGAGELFF
CDR3nt: TGTGCCAGCAGCCAAGGTGTGGGGGCCGGGGAGCTGTTTTTT

abundance: many
v_gene: TRBV12-3/TRBV12-4
j_gene: TRBJ1-1
d_gene: -
CDR3aa: CASSSRVPMNTEAFF
CDR3nt: TGTGCCAGCAGTTCCAGGGTGCCCATGAACACTGAAGCTTTCTTT

abundance: -
v_gene: TRBV12-3/TRBV12-4
j_gene: TRBJ2-1
d_gene: -
CDR3aa: CASSFLRAHNEQFF
CDR3nt: TGTGCCAGCAGTTTCCTCCGGGCTCACAATGAGCAGTTCTTC

abundance: few
v_gene: TRBV5-1
j_gene: TRBJ2-7
d_gene: -
CDR3aa: CASRPGGLTPYEQYF
CDR3nt: TGCGCCAGCAGACCCGGGGGCCTCACCCCCTACGAGCAGTACTTC

abundance: -
v_gene: TRBV5-6
j_gene: TRBJ1-4
d_gene: TRBD1
CDR3aa: CASSPGDRENEKLFF
CDR3nt: TGTGCCAGCAGCCCGGGCGACAGGGAGAATGAAAAACTGTTTTTT

abundance: many
v_gene: TRBV7-3
j_gene: TRBJ2-1
d_gene: -
CDR3aa: CASGGTFGEQFF
CDR3nt: TGTGCCAGTGGGGGGACTTTCGGTGAGCAGTTCTTC

abundance: many
v_gene: TRBV2
j_gene: TRBJ2-7
d_gene: -
CDR3aa: CASTQGGHLYEQYF
CDR3nt: TGTGCCAGCACTCAGGGGGGACACCTATACGAGCAGTACTTC

abundance: few
v_gene: TRBV5-1
j_gene: TRBJ2-4
d_gene: -
CDR3aa: CASSLAQGGDIQYF
CDR3nt: TGCGCCAGCAGCTTGGCCCAGGGTGGAGACATTCAGTACTTC

abundance: many
v_gene: TRBV7-2
j_gene: TRBJ2-5
d_gene: -
CDR3aa: CASSPLQETQYF
CDR3nt: TGTGCCAGCAGCCCCCTCCAAGAGACCCAGTACTTC

abundance: few
v_gene: TRBV7-9
j_gene: TRBJ1-5
d_gene: -
CDR3aa: CASSLSPGGEGLRWRNQPQHF
CDR3nt: TGTGCCAGCAGCTTAAGTCCGGGGGGCGAGGGCCTCAGATGGCGCAATCAGCCCCAGCATTTT

abundance: many
v_gene: TRBV4-1
j_gene: TRBJ2-1
d_gene: -
CDR3aa: CASSPRTTSLYNEQFF
CDR3nt: TGCGCCAGCAGCCCCAGGACTACTTCGCTCTACAATGAGCAGTTCTTC

abundance: -
v_gene: TRBV5-1
j_gene: TRBJ1-1
d_gene: -
CDR3aa: CASRLGLGRVRTEAFF
CDR3nt: TGCGCCAGCAGACTGGGTTTAGGGAGGGTGCGGACTGAAGCTTTCTTT

abundance: many
v_gene: TRBV6-5
j_gene: TRBJ2-6
d_gene: -
CDR3aa: CASSLTWTIGANVLTF
CDR3nt: TGTGCCAGCAGTTTGACATGGACAATTGGGGCCAACGTCCTGACTTTC

abundance: few
v_gene: TRBV10-3
j_gene: TRBJ1-1
d_gene: TRBD1
CDR3aa: CATRTGAEGTEAFF
CDR3nt: TGTGCCACGAGGACAGGGGCGGAGGGCACTGAAGCTTTCTTT